This is a list of T cell receptor beta chains from one sample in a study of Graves' ophthalmopathy and Graves' hyperthyroidism. TCRdb reprocessed the multiplex PCR reads with MiXCR, giving one entry per CDR3 protein. This sample carries 660,000 or so distinct CDR3 sequences, just over 40% of them seen once, and the ten largest clones take over 2.5%. The specimen sequenced was peripheral blood. The receptors were sampled from an adult man with Graves' ophthalmopathy. Both conserved end residues are part of each CDR3.

>TRBJ1-1|TRBV29-1
CSVEVDRNTEAFF
>TRBJ1-1|TRBV27
CASSYTSDSLSFF
>TRBJ2-7|TRBV19
CASSRTGNYEQYF
>TRBJ1-6|TRBV7-2
CASSLMTGGNSPLHF
>TRBJ1-4|TRBV6-6
CASSAGQGRVEKLFF
>TRBJ1-5|TRBV19
CASSQQGWDQPQHF
>TRBJ2-7|TRBV29-1
CSVVLGLSNTGEQYF
>TRBJ1-1|TRBV7-6
CASRPPTGDGTEAFF
>TRBJ1-6|TRBV5-1
CASSVGTGSSYNSPLHF
>TRBJ2-5|TRBV6-2/TRBV6-3
CATGRDLTHYF
>TRBJ2-5|TRBV6-6
CASSYSSPRLAETQYF
>TRBJ1-5|TRBV7-9
CASSKGTGGAFSNQPQHF
>TRBJ2-5|TRBV5-6
CASSFTPAALLQETQYF
>TRBJ1-2|TRBV6-5
CASSYSDSYGYTF
>TRBJ2-3|TRBV29-1
CSVILGLAGGQDTQYF
>TRBJ1-1|TRBV20-1
CSASWGTVNTEAFF
>TRBJ2-5|TRBV24-1
CATSSRELETQYF
>TRBJ1-4|TRBV15
CATSRQGKREKLFF
>TRBJ1-5|TRBV7-8
CASSPQRQINQPQHF
>TRBJ2-5|TRBV7-2
CASSSGTGKAETQYF
>TRBJ2-6|TRBV6-1
CASSVPPRRPEAF
>TRBJ1-4|TRBV15
CATSVRTMENLFF
>TRBJ1-4|TRBV25-1
CASSEPQTTPNEKLFF
>TRBJ2-5|TRBV5-1
CASSKTGGSETQYF
>TRBJ1-4|TRBV5-1
CASSLDPGEDEKLFF
>TRBJ1-2|TRBV19
CASSTNDRGRVYGYTF
>TRBJ1-4|TRBV12-3/TRBV12-4
CASRFGREKLFF
>TRBJ1-1|TRBV19
CASSIGDRGHAEAFF
>TRBJ2-1|TRBV7-2
CASSSIRGWEIF
>TRBJ2-2|TRBV12-3/TRBV12-4
CASSGQWAGELFF
>TRBJ2-7|TRBV9
CASSVATGTIYEQYF
>TRBJ1-4|TRBV5-8
CASSLEAGVPAF
>TRBJ2-1|TRBV7-8
CASSLTYGVEQFF
>TRBJ1-1|TRBV24-1
CATRSKAGIAFF
>TRBJ1-1|TRBV15
CATSTGTYTEAFF
>TRBJ2-5|TRBV5-6
CASSPDRGVQETQYF
>TRBJ2-5|TRBV6-4
CASSGELKTQYF
>TRBJ1-2|TRBV11-2
CASSLETGTATIYGYTF
>TRBJ1-1|TRBV9
CASSRREANTEAFF
>TRBJ1-1|TRBV30
CAWSDTEAFF
>TRBJ2-2|TRBV29-1
CSVGGSGGNTGELFF
>TRBJ1-2|TRBV2
CASRLRDNYGYTF